This passage covers 2 T cell receptor beta chains from one sample sequenced in a study of cytomegalovirus exposure and HLA in healthy donors. Use of 60 Vbeta and 13 Jbeta primers characterized the PCR. Only in-frame clones appear in the TCRdb table, and some are missing; sequencing was by immunoSEQ multiplex PCR. Among roughly 120,000 clones, 60% to 85% were seen once, and the ten largest hold approximately 0.93%. Sequenced material: PBMCs. The receptor source for this set is a human donor in good health.

The chain joins TRBV27 to TRBJ1-4; D is uncertain. The CDR3 runs 14 residues. The V end was cut by 5 bases, the J end by 4 bases, with 11 bases between. From germline, CDR1 is MNHEY and CDR2 SMNVEV (reference sequence). In nucleotides, the CDR3 is TGTGCCAGCAGTGGACTTATCAATAATGAAAAACTGTTTTTT. It translates to CASSGLINNEKLFF.

The chain is built from TRBV5-1 and TRBJ2-5; TRBD1 agrees at 11 bases. V shed 6 bases, J shed 4 bases, and the junction held 5 bases outside the gene matches. This CDR3 comprises 14 residues. Looked up from germline, CDR1 is SGHRS and CDR2 is YFSETQ. The CDR3 DNA sequence: TGCGCCAGCAAATTCGGGACAGGGGGAGAGACCCAGTACTTC. It specifies CASKFGTGGETQYF.